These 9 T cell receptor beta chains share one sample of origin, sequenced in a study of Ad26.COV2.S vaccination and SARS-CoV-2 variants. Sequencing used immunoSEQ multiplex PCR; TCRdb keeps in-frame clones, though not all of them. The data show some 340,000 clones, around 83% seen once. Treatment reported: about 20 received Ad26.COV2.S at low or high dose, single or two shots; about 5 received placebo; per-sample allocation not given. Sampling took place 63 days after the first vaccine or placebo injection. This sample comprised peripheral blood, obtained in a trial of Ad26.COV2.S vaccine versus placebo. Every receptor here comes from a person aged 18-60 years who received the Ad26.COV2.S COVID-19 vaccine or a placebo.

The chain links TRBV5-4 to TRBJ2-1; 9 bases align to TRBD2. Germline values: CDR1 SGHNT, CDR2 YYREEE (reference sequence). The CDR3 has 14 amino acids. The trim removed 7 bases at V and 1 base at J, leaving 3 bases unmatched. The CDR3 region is CASQAGGSYNEQFF. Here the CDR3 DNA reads TGTGCCAGCCAAGCGGGGGGATCCTACAATGAGCAGTTCTTC.

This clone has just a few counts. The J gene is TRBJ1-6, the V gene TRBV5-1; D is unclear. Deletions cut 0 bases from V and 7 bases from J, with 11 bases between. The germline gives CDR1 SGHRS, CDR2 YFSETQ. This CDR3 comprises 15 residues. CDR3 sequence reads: CASSLETTGNSPLHF. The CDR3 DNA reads TGCGCCAGCAGCTTGGAGACGACCGGGAATTCACCCCTCCACTTT.

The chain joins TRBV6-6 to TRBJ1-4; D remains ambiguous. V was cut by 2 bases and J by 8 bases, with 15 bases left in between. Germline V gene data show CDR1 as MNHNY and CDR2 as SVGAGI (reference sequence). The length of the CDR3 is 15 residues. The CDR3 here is CASSYTRGGEEKLFF. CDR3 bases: TGTGCCAGCAGTTACACGCGGGGAGGAGAAGAAAAACTGTTTTTT.

For the CDR3, the DNA is TGCGCCAGCAGCTTGGGGCAGGGAATCCTGAACACTGAAGCTTTCTTT. It encodes CASSLGQGILNTEAFF. This sequence joins TRBV5-1 and TRBJ1-1, with D perhaps matching TRBD1 (5 bases). This CDR3 is 16 amino acids long. Trimming left V 0 bases short and J 0 bases short, with 12 bases between. The germline CDR1 and CDR2 sequences are SGHRS and YFSETQ.

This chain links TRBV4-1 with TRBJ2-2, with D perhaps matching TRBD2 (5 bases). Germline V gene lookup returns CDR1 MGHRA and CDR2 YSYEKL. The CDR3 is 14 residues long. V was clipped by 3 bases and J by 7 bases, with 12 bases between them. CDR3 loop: CASSHPLRVGELFF. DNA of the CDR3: TGCGCCAGCAGCCACCCCCTGAGGGTCGGGGAGCTGTTTTTT.

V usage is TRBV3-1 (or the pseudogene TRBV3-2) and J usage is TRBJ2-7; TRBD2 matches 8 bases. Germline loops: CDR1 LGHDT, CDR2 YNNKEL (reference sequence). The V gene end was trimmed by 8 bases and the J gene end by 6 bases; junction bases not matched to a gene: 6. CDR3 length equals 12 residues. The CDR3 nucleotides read TGTGCCAGCGCCGGGGGGGGAGGCGAGCAGTACTTC. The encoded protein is CASAGGGGEQYF.

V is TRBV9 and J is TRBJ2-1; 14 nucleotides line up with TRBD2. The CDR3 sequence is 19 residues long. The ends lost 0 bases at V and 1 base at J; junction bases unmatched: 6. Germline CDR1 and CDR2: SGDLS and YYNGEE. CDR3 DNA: TGTGCCAGCAGCGTAGGGGGACTAGCGGGGGTTCAATCCTACAATGAGCAGTTCTTC. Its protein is CASSVGGLAGVQSYNEQFF.

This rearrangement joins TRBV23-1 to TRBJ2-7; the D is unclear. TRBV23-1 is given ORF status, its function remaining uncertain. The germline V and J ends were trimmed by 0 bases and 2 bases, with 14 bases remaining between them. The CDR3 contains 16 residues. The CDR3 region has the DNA TGCGCCAGCAGTCAATCCCCCAAAGGAACAGCCTACGAGCAGTACTTC. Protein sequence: CASSQSPKGTAYEQYF.

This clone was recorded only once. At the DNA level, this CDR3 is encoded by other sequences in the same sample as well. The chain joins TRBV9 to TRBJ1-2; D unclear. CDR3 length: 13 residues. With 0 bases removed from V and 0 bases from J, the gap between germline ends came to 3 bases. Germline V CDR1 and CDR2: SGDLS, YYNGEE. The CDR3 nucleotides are TGTGCCAGCAGCGTAGACTCTAACTATGGCTACACCTTC. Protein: CASSVDSNYGYTF.